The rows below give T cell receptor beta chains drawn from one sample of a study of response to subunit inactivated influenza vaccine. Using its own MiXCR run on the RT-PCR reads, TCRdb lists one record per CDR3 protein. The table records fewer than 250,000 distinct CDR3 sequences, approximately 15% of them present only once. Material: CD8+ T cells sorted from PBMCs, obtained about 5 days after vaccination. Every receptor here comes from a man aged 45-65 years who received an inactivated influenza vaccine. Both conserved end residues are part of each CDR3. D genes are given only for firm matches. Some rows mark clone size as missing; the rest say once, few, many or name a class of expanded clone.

CDR3: CASSSSNSGANVLTF
DNA: TGTGCCAGCAGCTCAAGTAACTCTGGGGCCAACGTCCTGACTTTC
V: TRBV12-3/TRBV12-4
D: -
length: 15
size: few
J: TRBJ2-6

CDR3: CATSREWGDTQYF
DNA: TGTGCCACCAGCAGAGAGTGGGGGGATACGCAGTATTTT
V: TRBV15
D: -
length: 13
size: few
J: TRBJ2-3

CDR3: CASFISGGDGPQQFF
DNA: TGTGCCAGCTTTATTAGCGGGGGGGACGGGCCCCAGCAGTTCTTC
V: TRBV2
D: TRBD2
length: 15
size: -
J: TRBJ2-1

CDR3: CASSLLLRGDEQFF
DNA: TGTGCCAGCAGCTTGCTCCTCAGGGGTGATGAGCAGTTCTTC
V: TRBV7-2
D: -
length: 14
size: -
J: TRBJ2-1

CDR3: CASSLLPTSGAMTGSYEQYF
DNA: TGTGCCAGCAGTCTACTACCGACTAGCGGGGCCATGACGGGCTCCTACGAGCAGTACTTC
V: TRBV27
D: TRBD2
length: 20
size: -
J: TRBJ2-7

CDR3: CASSQGLSGSYEQYF
DNA: TGTGCCAGCAGCCAAGGTCTTAGTGGGTCCTACGAGCAGTACTTC
V: TRBV3-1
D: -
length: 15
size: -
J: TRBJ2-7

CDR3: CASSPLGGTPYEQYF
DNA: TGTGCCAGCAGCCCCCTAGGGGGGACACCCTACGAGCAGTACTTC
V: TRBV7-9
D: -
length: 15
size: -
J: TRBJ2-7

CDR3: CASSPDRGPGTDTQYF
DNA: TGTGCCAGCAGCCCGGACAGGGGACCGGGCACAGATACGCAGTATTTT
V: TRBV14
D: TRBD1
length: 16
size: few
J: TRBJ2-3

CDR3: CASSQLRGPNFDNEKLFF
DNA: TGCGCCAGCAGCCAACTACGAGGCCCTAATTTCGATAATGAAAAACTGTTTTTT
V: TRBV4-3
D: -
length: 18
size: few
J: TRBJ1-4

CDR3: CASSLPISTEGVETQYF
DNA: TGCGCCAGCAGCCTCCCTATTTCGACAGAAGGCGTGGAGACCCAGTACTTC
V: TRBV5-1
D: -
length: 17
size: many
J: TRBJ2-5

CDR3: CASSAGGAYTGELFF
DNA: TGTGCCAGCAGCGCGGGGGGGGCTTACACCGGGGAGCTGTTTTTT
V: TRBV9
D: TRBD2
length: 15
size: -
J: TRBJ2-2

CDR3: CASSRQENYGYTF
DNA: TGTGCCAGCAGTCGACAGGAGAACTATGGCTACACCTTC
V: TRBV12-3/TRBV12-4
D: -
length: 13
size: -
J: TRBJ1-2

CDR3: CSVPGTGPYEQYF
DNA: TGCAGCGTGCCCGGGACAGGGCCCTACGAGCAGTACTTC
V: TRBV29-1
D: TRBD1
length: 13
size: -
J: TRBJ2-7

CDR3: CASSDSDTDTQYF
DNA: TGTGCCAGCAGTGATTCAGACACAGATACGCAGTATTTT
V: TRBV12-3/TRBV12-4
D: -
length: 13
size: few
J: TRBJ2-3

CDR3: CASSRFDRATDTQYF
DNA: TGCGCCAGCAGCCGATTTGACCGGGCCACAGATACGCAGTATTTT
V: TRBV4-3
D: -
length: 15
size: -
J: TRBJ2-3

CDR3: CASSATGGPNTEAFF
DNA: TGTGCCAGCAGCGCCACAGGCGGTCCGAACACTGAAGCTTTCTTT
V: TRBV9
D: -
length: 15
size: -
J: TRBJ1-1

CDR3: CATREGSATEAFF
DNA: TGTGCCACCCGCGAAGGGTCGGCCACTGAAGCTTTCTTT
V: TRBV6-1
D: -
length: 13
size: -
J: TRBJ1-1

CDR3: CASNRASGEETQYF
DNA: TGTGCCAGCAATCGGGCTAGCGGGGAAGAGACCCAGTACTTC
V: TRBV11-2
D: TRBD2
length: 14
size: -
J: TRBJ2-5

CDR3: CASSAIIDEKLFF
DNA: TGTGCCAGCAGCGCAATTATTGATGAAAAACTGTTTTTT
V: TRBV7-2
D: -
length: 13
size: few
J: TRBJ1-4

CDR3: CASSLNPARSEFF
DNA: TGTGCCAGCAGCTTGAATCCTGCACGGTCGGAGTTCTTC
V: TRBV5-4
D: -
length: 13
size: -
J: TRBJ2-1

CDR3: CASSRGTGEFHGYTF
DNA: TGTGCCAGCAGCCGGGGGACAGGGGAATTTCATGGCTACACCTTC
V: TRBV7-2
D: TRBD1
length: 15
size: many
J: TRBJ1-2

CDR3: CSARDLRSNEQFF
DNA: TGCAGTGCTAGAGATCTTCGGAGCAATGAGCAGTTCTTC
V: TRBV20-1
D: -
length: 13
size: -
J: TRBJ2-1

CDR3: CASSPRETGTNEKLFF
DNA: TGTGCCAGCAGTCCAAGAGAGACAGGAACTAATGAAAAACTGTTTTTT
V: TRBV12-3/TRBV12-4
D: -
length: 16
size: many
J: TRBJ1-4

CDR3: CASSLQGAASSYNEQFF
DNA: TGTGCCAGCAGTTTACAGGGGGCGGCGAGCTCCTACAATGAGCAGTTCTTC
V: TRBV28
D: TRBD1
length: 17
size: few
J: TRBJ2-1

CDR3: CACGTQYF
DNA: TGTGCCTGCGGTACGCAGTATTTT
V: TRBV30
D: -
length: 8
size: many
J: TRBJ2-3

CDR3: CASRGLAGEGDNEQFF
DNA: TGTGCCAGCAGAGGGCTAGCGGGAGAAGGGGACAATGAGCAGTTCTTC
V: TRBV9
D: TRBD2
length: 16
size: few
J: TRBJ2-1

CDR3: CASSGLAGGPYDRQQYF
DNA: TGTGCCAGCAGCGGACTAGCGGGAGGGCCCTATGACCGCCAGCAGTACTTC
V: TRBV5-8
D: TRBD2
length: 17
size: -
J: TRBJ2-7

CDR3: CASSSPVTSRGYTF
DNA: TGCGCCAGCAGCTCCCCGGTTACCTCTAGGGGCTACACCTTC
V: TRBV4-1
D: -
length: 14
size: -
J: TRBJ1-2

CDR3: CASSDQPGLAETKFQETQYF
DNA: TGTGCCAGCAGCGACCAACCGGGACTAGCGGAGACTAAGTTCCAAGAGACCCAGTACTTC
V: TRBV9
D: TRBD2
length: 20
size: -
J: TRBJ2-5

CDR3: CASRGAASYEQYF
DNA: TGTGCCAGCCGAGGCGCAGCTTCCTACGAGCAGTACTTC
V: TRBV2
D: -
length: 13
size: -
J: TRBJ2-7

CDR3: CASSAGTGIGYEQYF
DNA: TGTGCCAGTAGTGCCGGGACAGGGATAGGATACGAGCAGTACTTC
V: TRBV19
D: TRBD1
length: 15
size: -
J: TRBJ2-7

CDR3: CASSGGGKTQYF
DNA: TGTGCCAGCAGCGGGGGGGGGAAGACCCAGTACTTC
V: TRBV9
D: TRBD2
length: 12
size: few
J: TRBJ2-5

CDR3: CASSWRDTAHTEAFF
DNA: TGTGCCAGCAGTTGGAGGGACACCGCACACACTGAAGCTTTCTTT
V: TRBV6-5
D: -
length: 15
size: -
J: TRBJ1-1

CDR3: CASSGVGGSSYNSPLHF
DNA: TGTGCCAGCAGCGGCGTGGGCGGATCATCCTATAATTCACCCCTCCACTTT
V: TRBV7-8
D: -
length: 17
size: few
J: TRBJ1-6

CDR3: CASSSEPKTSSNYNEQFF
DNA: TGTGCCAGCAGCTCCGAACCCAAGACTAGCAGTAACTACAATGAGCAGTTCTTC
V: TRBV7-6
D: TRBD2
length: 18
size: -
J: TRBJ2-1

CDR3: CASSSIAEKSTDTQYF
DNA: TGCGCCAGCAGCTCCATAGCGGAAAAAAGCACAGATACGCAGTATTTT
V: TRBV5-1
D: -
length: 16
size: few
J: TRBJ2-3

CDR3: CASSYSRRGQNNEQFF
DNA: TGTGCCAGCAGTTACTCGCGGAGGGGGCAGAACAATGAGCAGTTCTTC
V: TRBV6-2/TRBV6-3
D: -
length: 16
size: many
J: TRBJ2-1

CDR3: CASSLLGDSGYTF
DNA: TGTGCCAGCAGTTTATTAGGGGACTCTGGCTACACCTTC
V: TRBV27
D: -
length: 13
size: few
J: TRBJ1-2

CDR3: CASSLKAFGEQFF
DNA: TGTGCTAGCAGCTTAAAGGCCTTCGGTGAGCAGTTCTTC
V: TRBV7-7
D: -
length: 13
size: many
J: TRBJ2-1

CDR3: CASSLGRATSTDTQYF
DNA: TGTGCCAGCAGTTTGGGGCGGGCCACTAGCACAGATACGCAGTATTTT
V: TRBV28
D: -
length: 16
size: many
J: TRBJ2-3

CDR3: CASSYKGDQPQHF
DNA: TGTGCCAGCAGCTATAAAGGGGATCAGCCCCAGCATTTT
V: TRBV27
D: -
length: 13
size: -
J: TRBJ1-5